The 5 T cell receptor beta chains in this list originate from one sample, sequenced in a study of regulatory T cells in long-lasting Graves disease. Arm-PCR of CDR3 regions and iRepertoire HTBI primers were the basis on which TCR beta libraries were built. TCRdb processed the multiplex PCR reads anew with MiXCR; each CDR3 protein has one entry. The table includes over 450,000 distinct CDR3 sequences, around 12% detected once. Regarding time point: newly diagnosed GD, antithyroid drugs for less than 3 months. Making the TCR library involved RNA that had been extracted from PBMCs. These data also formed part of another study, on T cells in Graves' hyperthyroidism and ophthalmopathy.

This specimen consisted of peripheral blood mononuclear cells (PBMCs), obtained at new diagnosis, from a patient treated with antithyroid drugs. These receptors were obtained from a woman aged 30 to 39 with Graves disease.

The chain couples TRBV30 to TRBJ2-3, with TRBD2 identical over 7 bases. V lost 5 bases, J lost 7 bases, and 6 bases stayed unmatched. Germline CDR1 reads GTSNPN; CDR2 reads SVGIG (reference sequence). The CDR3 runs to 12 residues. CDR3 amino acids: CAWSGGSNTQYF. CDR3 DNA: TGTGCCTGGTCTGGCGGGAGCAATACGCAGTATTTT.

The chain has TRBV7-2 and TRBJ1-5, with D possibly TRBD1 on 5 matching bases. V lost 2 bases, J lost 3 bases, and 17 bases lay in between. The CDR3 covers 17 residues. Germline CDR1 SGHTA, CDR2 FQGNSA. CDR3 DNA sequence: TGTGCCAGCAGCTTAAGGTTGTTCGGGACGGACAATCAGCCCCAGCATTTT. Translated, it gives CASSLRLFGTDNQPQHF. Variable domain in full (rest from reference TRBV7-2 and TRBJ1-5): GAGVSQSPSNKVTEKGKDVELRCDPISGHTALYWYRQSLGQGLEFLIYFQGNSAPDKSGLPSDRFSAERTGGSVSTLTIQRTQQEDSAVYLCASSLRLFGTDNQPQHFGDGTRLSIL.

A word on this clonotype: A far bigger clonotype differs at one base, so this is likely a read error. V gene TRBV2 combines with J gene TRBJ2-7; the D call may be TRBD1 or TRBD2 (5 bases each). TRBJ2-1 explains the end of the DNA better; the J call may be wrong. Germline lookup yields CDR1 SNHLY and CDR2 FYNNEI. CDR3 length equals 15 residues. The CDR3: CASKRGTGSYNEQFF. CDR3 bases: TGTGCCAGCAAACGTGGGACGGGCTCCTACAATGAGCAGTTCTTC.

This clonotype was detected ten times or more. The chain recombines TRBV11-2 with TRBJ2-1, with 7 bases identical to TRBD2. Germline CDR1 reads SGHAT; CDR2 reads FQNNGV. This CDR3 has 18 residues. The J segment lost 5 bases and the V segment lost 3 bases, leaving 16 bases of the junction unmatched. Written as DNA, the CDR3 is TGTGCCAGCAGCTTTGGGATACTCGTAGCGGGTGAAAACAATGAGCAGTTCTTC. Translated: CASSFGILVAGENNEQFF.

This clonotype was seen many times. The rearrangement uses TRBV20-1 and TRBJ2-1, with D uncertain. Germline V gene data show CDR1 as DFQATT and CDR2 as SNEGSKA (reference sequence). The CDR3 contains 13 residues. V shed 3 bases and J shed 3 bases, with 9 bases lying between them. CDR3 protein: CSASGYNYNEQFF. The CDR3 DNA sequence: TGCAGTGCTAGCGGGTACAACTACAATGAGCAGTTCTTC.